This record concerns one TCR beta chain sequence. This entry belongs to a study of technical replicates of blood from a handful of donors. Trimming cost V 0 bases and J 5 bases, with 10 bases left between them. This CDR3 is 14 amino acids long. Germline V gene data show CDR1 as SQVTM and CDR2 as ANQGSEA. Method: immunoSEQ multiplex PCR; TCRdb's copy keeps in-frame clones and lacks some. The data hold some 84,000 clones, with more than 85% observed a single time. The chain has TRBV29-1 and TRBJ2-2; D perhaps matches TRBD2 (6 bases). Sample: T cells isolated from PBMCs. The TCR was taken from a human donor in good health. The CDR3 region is CSVEDLRETGELFF. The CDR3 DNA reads TGCAGCGTTGAAGACTTGCGGGAAACCGGGGAGCTGTTTTTT.